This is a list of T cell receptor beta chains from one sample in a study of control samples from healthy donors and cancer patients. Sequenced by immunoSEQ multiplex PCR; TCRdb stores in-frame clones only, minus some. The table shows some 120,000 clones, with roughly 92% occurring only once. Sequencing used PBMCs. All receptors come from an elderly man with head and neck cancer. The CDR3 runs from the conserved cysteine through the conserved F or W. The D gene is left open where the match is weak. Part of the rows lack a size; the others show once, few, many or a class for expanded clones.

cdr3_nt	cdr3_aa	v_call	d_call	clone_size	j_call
TGTGCCAGCAGCCCACCGGGACAGGGCGAAAAACTGTTTTTT	CASSPPGQGEKLFF	TRBV3-1/TRBV3-2	TRBD1	once	TRBJ1-4
TGCGCCAGCAGCTTTGGACAGGGTAATTCACCCCTCCACTTT	CASSFGQGNSPLHF	TRBV5-1	TRBD1	.	TRBJ1-6
TGTGCCAGCAGTACCGCCGGGGGGTTCGAAAAACTGTTTTTT	CASSTAGGFEKLFF	TRBV6-2/TRBV6-3	.	.	TRBJ1-4
TGTGCCAGCTCACGAGGGACATTCTCTGAAGCTTTCTTT	CASSRGTFSEAFF	TRBV18	.	.	TRBJ1-1
TGTGCCATCAGTGAGTCGCGGGGCATGACAAGCAATCAGCCCCAGCATTTT	CAISESRGMTSNQPQHF	TRBV10-3	.	.	TRBJ1-5
TGTGCCAGCAGTGACCTGACTAGTAGGCAGTATTTT	CASSDLTSRQYF	TRBV6-4	.	.	TRBJ2-3
TGTGCCAGTAGTACTCAGCTTAATCAGCCCCAGCATTTT	CASSTQLNQPQHF	TRBV19	.	few	TRBJ1-5
TGTGCCAGCAGCGTAGGGACAGGGACCTATGGCTACACCTTC	CASSVGTGTYGYTF	TRBV9	TRBD1	.	TRBJ1-2
TGTGCCAGCAGCCTGGGACAGGGCGGCCGTGAAAAACTGTTTTTT	CASSLGQGGREKLFF	TRBV7-9	TRBD1	.	TRBJ1-4
TGTGCCTGGACGCCCATCAGGAAAGCTAACTATGGCTACACCTTC	CAWTPIRKANYGYTF	TRBV30	.	.	TRBJ1-2
TGCGCCAGCAGCCAACAGAGACCGGGACTAGCGGTAAATGAGCAGTTCTTC	CASSQQRPGLAVNEQFF	TRBV4-3	TRBD2	.	TRBJ2-1
TGCGCCAGCAGCTTACCCGGGGAGACCCAGTACTTC	CASSLPGETQYF	TRBV5-1	.	.	TRBJ2-5
TGCAGCGCCGGACAGAACTATGGCTACACCTTC	CSAGQNYGYTF	TRBV20-1	.	.	TRBJ1-2
TGTGCCAGCTCACCTCTAAGACCGGGACAGGGAACGGAGACCCAGTACTTC	CASSPLRPGQGTETQYF	TRBV18	TRBD1	few	TRBJ2-5
TGTGCCAGCAGTAGAGACAGTTACAGAACAGATACGCAGTATTTT	CASSRDSYRTDTQYF	TRBV2	.	.	TRBJ2-3
TGCGCCAGCAGTGATGAACCTTCCTTGCGCACAGATACGCAGTATTTT	CASSDEPSLRTDTQYF	TRBV10-1	.	.	TRBJ2-3
TGCAGCGTTGCAGAACAGGGGAACTATGGCTACACCTTC	CSVAEQGNYGYTF	TRBV29-1	TRBD1	.	TRBJ1-2
TGCGCCAGCAGCCGGGACGGCTCTAATTCACCCCTCCACTTT	CASSRDGSNSPLHF	TRBV5-1	.	.	TRBJ1-6
TGTGCCTGGAGTCGGCGTTCACAGGCGTACGAGCAGTACTTC	CAWSRRSQAYEQYF	TRBV30	.	.	TRBJ2-7
TGTGCCAGCTCGGGGACGGTGAACACTGAAGCTTTCTTT	CASSGTVNTEAFF	TRBV18	.	once	TRBJ1-1
TGCGCCAGCAGTGAGTTGGGACAGGGCTACAATGAGCAGTTCTTC	CASSELGQGYNEQFF	TRBV10-2	TRBD1	.	TRBJ2-1
TGTGCCAGCAAAGAGGGCACACCTGACCACCTTTCCGATAATGAGCAGTTCTTC	CASKEGTPDHLSDNEQFF	TRBV25-1	.	.	TRBJ2-1
TGTGCCAGTGGAGGGCCTGGAAACACCATATATTTT	CASGGPGNTIYF	TRBV2	.	.	TRBJ1-3
TGCGCCAGCAGTGAGTCAGCCGGGCCTACGAAGCAGTACTTC	CASSESAGPTKQYF	TRBV10-1	.	.	TRBJ2-7
TGTGCCAGCAGCAATCCCTGGTCTGAGACCCAGTACTTC	CASSNPWSETQYF	TRBV21-1	.	.	TRBJ2-5
TGCGCCAGCAGCCGGGACGGAGGGACCTACAATGAGCAGTTCTTC	CASSRDGGTYNEQFF	TRBV5-1	.	few	TRBJ2-1
TGTGCCAGCAGAACCCTTAACACCGGGGAGCTGTTTTTT	CASRTLNTGELFF	TRBV5-6	.	.	TRBJ2-2
TGTGCCATCAGTGACCATAGTCTGGGGGGGCCCCAGCATTTT	CAISDHSLGGPQHF	TRBV10-3	.	.	TRBJ1-5
TGCAGCGCAGGACACAGAAACACTGAAGCTTTCTTT	CSAGHRNTEAFF	TRBV29-1	.	.	TRBJ1-1
TGTGCCACCAGCAGAGATTCTCGACGAGCGGCCCAAGAGACCCAGTACTTC	CATSRDSRRAAQETQYF	TRBV15	.	.	TRBJ2-5
TGTGCCAGCAGCTTGGGTTCCATCGGCCCTCCTAACTATGGCTACACCTTC	CASSLGSIGPPNYGYTF	TRBV5-8	.	.	TRBJ1-2
TGTGCCACCAGCACTGAGGGACTAGCGGGGGTTGATACGCAGTATTTT	CATSTEGLAGVDTQYF	TRBV15	TRBD2	.	TRBJ2-3
TGCGCCAGCAGCTTGCGTCTGGGTGCGGATGGCTACACCTTC	CASSLRLGADGYTF	TRBV5-1	.	.	TRBJ1-2
TGTGCCTGGAATCCGGGACCGATCTCTGGGGCCAACGTCCTGACTTTC	CAWNPGPISGANVLTF	TRBV30	.	.	TRBJ2-6
TGCGCCAGCAGCCAAGGTGCTATCGAAGTCTACGAGCAGTACTTC	CASSQGAIEVYEQYF	TRBV4-3	.	.	TRBJ2-7
TGTGCCACCAGCAGAGATAAAGGACGGACCGGGGAGCTGTTTTTT	CATSRDKGRTGELFF	TRBV15	.	.	TRBJ2-2
TGTGCCAGCAGCATCCGACAGGGAGAAAACACCATATATTTT	CASSIRQGENTIYF	TRBV7-2	TRBD1	.	TRBJ1-3
TGCAGCGTTGAAGATCGAGGTTCCCTTTACGAGCAGTACTTC	CSVEDRGSLYEQYF	TRBV29-1	.	.	TRBJ2-7
TGTGCCAGCAGCAACCGACTAGCGGGGGATTACAATGAGCAGTTCTTC	CASSNRLAGDYNEQFF	TRBV7-8	TRBD2	.	TRBJ2-1